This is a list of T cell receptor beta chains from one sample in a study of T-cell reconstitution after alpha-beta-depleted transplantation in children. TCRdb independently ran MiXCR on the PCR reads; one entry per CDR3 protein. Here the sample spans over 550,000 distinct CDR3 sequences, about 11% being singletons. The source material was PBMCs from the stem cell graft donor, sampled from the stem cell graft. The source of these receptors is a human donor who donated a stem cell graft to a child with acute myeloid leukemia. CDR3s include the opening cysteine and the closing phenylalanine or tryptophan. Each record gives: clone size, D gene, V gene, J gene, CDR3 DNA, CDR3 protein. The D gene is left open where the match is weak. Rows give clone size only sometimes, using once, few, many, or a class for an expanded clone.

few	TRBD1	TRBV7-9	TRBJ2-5	TGTGCCAGCAGCCCCCGCCGGGACAGAGATCAAGAGACCCAGTACTTC	CASSPRRDRDQETQYF
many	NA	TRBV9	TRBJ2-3	TGTGCCAGCAGCGTATTTGGGCCAGATACGCAGTATTTT	CASSVFGPDTQYF
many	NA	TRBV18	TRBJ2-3	TGTGCCAGCTCACCACTACAGAGCACAGATACGCAGTATTTT	CASSPLQSTDTQYF
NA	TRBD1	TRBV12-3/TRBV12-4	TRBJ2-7	TGTGCCAGCAGTTCCGGACAGGCGTTCCCCTACGAGCAGTACTTC	CASSSGQAFPYEQYF
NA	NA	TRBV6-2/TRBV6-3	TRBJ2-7	TGTGCCAGCAGTTCCGTAGGGGATTTGGGCGAGCAGTACTTC	CASSSVGDLGEQYF
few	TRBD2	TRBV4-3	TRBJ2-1	TGCGCCAGCAGCCAAGATCAGGCTAGCGGGAGTAAGTACAATGAGCAGTTCTTC	CASSQDQASGSKYNEQFF
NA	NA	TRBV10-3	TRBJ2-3	TGTGCCATCAGTGAGGCAGAAACGGATACGCAGTATTTT	CAISEAETDTQYF
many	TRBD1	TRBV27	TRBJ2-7	TGTGCCAGCAGTTACTCCGGGACAGACTCCTACGAGCAGTACTTC	CASSYSGTDSYEQYF
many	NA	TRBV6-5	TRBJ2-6	TGTGCCAGCAGTTCCACATTCTCTGGGGCCAACGTCCTGACTTTC	CASSSTFSGANVLTF
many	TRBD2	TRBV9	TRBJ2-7	TGTGCCAGCAGCGTAGATGGCGGGAGGAACTACGAGCAGTACTTC	CASSVDGGRNYEQYF
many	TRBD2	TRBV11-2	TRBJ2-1	TGTGCCAGCAGCTTAGTTAGGTGGCGGGAGAGGAATGAGCAGTTCTTC	CASSLVRWRERNEQFF
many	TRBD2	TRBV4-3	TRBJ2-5	TGCGCCAGCAGCCAAGATCGAGGGGCGGAGCGGGAGGTTGGTGAGACCCAGTACTTC	CASSQDRGAEREVGETQYF
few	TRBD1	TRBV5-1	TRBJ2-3	TGCGCCAGCAGCTTACCTACAGGGGCAGATACGCAGTATTTT	CASSLPTGADTQYF
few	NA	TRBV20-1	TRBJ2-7	TGCAGTGCTAGAGGGCCAGTGCCCTCCTACGAGCAGTACTTC	CSARGPVPSYEQYF
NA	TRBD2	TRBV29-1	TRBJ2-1	TGCAGCGGTAGACTAGCGGGCCCCCCCAATGAGCAGTTCTTC	CSGRLAGPPNEQFF
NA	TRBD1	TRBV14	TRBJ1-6	TGTGCCAGCAGCCTTTCGACAGGGAACAATTCACCCCTCCACTTT	CASSLSTGNNSPLHF
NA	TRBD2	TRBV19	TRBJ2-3	TGTGCCAGTAACACAGCGGGAGGGGATACGCAGTATTTT	CASNTAGGDTQYF
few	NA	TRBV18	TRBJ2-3	TGTGCCAGCTCAACTTCGGCAGGGCGAACAGATACGCAGTATTTT	CASSTSAGRTDTQYF